This entry concerns a single T cell receptor beta chain. The data are from a study of blood T cell repertoires in COVID-19. For the study at large: Samples taken during acute and convalescent COVID-19 were collected in the United States, Italy and Spain. The analysed material was cDNA or gDNA that came from T cells, B-cell-depleted T cells, or PBMCs.

The assay was immunoSEQ multiplex PCR, and TCRdb's table has in-frame clones only and misses some. The top ten clones hold less than 20% of a sample with about 340,000 clones, under 95% of them seen once. Enrolled through a virtual design, the participants were between roughly 18 and 90 years of age and came from 24 US areas. Trimming cost V 5 bases and J 7 bases; bases outside gene matches: 15. Germline-derived CDR1 and CDR2 are SGHTA and FQGNSA. The CDR3 has 16 residues. This TCR derives from a woman in her 30s who had recovered from COVID-19. Sequencing was done on a sample of PBMCs or T cells enriched from blood (not recorded which). J is TRBJ2-7 and V is TRBV7-2; 9 positions agree with TRBD2. The CDR3 coding sequence is TGTGCCAGCAGCCCCAAGACTAGCGGAAGCGTTAGTGAGCAGTACTTC. Translating gives CASSPKTSGSVSEQYF.